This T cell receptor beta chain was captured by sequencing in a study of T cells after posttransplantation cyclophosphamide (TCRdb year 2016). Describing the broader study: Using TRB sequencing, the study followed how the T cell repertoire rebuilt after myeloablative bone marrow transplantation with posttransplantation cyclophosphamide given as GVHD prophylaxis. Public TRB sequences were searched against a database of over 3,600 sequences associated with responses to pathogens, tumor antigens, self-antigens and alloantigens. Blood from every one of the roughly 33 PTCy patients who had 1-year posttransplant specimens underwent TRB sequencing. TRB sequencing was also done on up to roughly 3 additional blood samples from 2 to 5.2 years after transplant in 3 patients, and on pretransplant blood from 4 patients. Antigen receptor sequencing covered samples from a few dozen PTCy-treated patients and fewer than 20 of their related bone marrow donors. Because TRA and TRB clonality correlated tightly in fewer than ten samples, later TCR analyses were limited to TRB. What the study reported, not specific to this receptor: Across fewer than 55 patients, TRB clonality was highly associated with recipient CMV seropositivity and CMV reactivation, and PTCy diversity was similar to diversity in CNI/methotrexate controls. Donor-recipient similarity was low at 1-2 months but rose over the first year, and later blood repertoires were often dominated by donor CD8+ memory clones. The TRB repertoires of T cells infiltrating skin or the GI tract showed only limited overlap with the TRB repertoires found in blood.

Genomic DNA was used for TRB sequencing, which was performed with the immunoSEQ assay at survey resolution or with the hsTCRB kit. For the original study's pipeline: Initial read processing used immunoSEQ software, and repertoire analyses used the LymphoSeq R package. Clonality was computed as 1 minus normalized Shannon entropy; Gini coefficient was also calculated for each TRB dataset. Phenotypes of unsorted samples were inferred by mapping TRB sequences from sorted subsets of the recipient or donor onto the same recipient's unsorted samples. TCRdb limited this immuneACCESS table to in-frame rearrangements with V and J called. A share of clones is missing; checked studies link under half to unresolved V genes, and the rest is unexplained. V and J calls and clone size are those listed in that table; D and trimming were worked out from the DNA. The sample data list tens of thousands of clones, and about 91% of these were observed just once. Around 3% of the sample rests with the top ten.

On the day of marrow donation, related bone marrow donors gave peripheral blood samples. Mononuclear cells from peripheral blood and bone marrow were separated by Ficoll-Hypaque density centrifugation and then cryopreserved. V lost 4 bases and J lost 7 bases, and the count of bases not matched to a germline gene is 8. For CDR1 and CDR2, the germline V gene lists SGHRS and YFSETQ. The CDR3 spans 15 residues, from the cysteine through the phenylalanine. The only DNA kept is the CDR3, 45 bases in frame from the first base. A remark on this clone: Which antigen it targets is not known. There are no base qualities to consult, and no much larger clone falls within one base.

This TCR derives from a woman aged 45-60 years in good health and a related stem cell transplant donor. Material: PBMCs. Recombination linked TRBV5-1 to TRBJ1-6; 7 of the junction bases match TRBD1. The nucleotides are TGCGCCAGCAGCCTATCAACAGGGGACAATTCACCCCTCCACTTT. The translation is CASSLSTGDNSPLHF.